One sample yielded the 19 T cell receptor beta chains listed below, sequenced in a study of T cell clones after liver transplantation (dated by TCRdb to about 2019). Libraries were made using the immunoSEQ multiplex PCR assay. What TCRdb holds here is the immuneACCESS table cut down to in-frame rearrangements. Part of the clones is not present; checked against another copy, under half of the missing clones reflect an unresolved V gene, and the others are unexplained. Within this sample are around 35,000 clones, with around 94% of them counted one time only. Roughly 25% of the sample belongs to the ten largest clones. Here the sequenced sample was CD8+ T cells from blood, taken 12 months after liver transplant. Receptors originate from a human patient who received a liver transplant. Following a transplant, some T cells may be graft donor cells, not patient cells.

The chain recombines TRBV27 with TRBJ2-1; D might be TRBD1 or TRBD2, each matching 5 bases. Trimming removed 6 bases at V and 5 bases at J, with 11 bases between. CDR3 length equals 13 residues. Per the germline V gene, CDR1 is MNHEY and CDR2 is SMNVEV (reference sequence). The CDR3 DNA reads TGTGCCAGCAGCTGGGACGGAGACAATGAGCAGTTCTTC. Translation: CASSWDGDNEQFF.

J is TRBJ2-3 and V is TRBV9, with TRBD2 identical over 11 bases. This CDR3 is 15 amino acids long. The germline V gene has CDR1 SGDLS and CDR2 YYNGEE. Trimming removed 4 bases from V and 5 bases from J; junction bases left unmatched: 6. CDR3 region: CASSPRLAGLDTQYF. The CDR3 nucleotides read TGTGCCAGCAGCCCTCGACTAGCGGGACTAGATACGCAGTATTTT.

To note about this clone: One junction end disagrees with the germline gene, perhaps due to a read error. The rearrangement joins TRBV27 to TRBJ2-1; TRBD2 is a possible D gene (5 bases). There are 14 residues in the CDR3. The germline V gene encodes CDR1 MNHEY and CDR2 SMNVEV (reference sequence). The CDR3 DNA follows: TGTGCCAGCAGTTTAGGAGGCTCCAACAATGAGCAGTTCTTC. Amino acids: CASSLGGSNNEQFF.

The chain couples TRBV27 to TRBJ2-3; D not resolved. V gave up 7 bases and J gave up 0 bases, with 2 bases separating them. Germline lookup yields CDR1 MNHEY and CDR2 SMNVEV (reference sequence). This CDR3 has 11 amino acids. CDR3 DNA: TGTGCCAGCAAAAGCACAGATACGCAGTATTTT. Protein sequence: CASKSTDTQYF.

CDR3 residues: CASSTGTDEQYF. The CDR3 bases are TGTGCCAGCAGCACTGGGACAGACGAGCAGTACTTC. The chain carries TRBV13 and TRBJ2-7; 7 bases match TRBD1. Germline CDR1 PRHDT, CDR2 FYEKMQ (reference sequence). The CDR3 consists of 12 residues. The ends lost 5 bases at V and 5 bases at J; junction bases unmatched: 3. The complete variable domain, with remaining parts taken from reference TRBV13 and TRBJ2-7, reads AAGVIQSPRHLIKEKRETATLKCYPIPRHDTVYWYQQGPGQDPQFLISFYEKMQSDKGSIPDRFSAQQFSDYHSELNMSSLELGDSALYFCASSTGTDEQYFGPGTRLTVT.

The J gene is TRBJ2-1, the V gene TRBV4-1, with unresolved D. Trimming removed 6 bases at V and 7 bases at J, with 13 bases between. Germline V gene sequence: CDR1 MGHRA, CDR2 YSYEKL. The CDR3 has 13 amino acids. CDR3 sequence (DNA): TGCGCCAGCAGGTCACCCGACTGGAATGAGCAGTTCTTC. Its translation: CASRSPDWNEQFF.

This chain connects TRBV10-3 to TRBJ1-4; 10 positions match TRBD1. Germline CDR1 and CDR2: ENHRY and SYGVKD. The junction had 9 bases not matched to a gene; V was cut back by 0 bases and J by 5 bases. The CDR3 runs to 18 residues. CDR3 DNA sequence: TGTGCCATCAGTGAGTCTGCAAGACAGGGGGCGGAGAATGAAAAACTGTTTTTT. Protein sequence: CAISESARQGAENEKLFF.

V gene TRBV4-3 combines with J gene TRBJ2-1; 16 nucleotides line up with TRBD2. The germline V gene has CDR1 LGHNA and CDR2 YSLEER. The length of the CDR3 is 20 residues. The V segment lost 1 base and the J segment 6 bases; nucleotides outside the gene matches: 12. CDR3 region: CASSQAGTSGRATYFNEQFF. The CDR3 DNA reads TGCGCCAGCAGCCAAGCCGGGACTAGCGGGAGGGCCACGTATTTCAATGAGCAGTTCTTC.

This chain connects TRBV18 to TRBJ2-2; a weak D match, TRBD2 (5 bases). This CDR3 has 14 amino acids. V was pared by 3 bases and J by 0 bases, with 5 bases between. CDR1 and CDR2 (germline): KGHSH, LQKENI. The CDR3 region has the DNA TGTGCCAGCTCACCGAGGGCGAACACCGGGGAGCTGTTTTTT. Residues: CASSPRANTGELFF. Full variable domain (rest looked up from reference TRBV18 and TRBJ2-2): NAGVMQNPRHLVRRRGQEARLRCSPMKGHSHVYWYRQLPEEGLKFMVYLQKENIIDESGMPKERFSAEFPKEGPSILRIQQVVRGDSAAYFCASSPRANTGELFFGEGSRLTVL.

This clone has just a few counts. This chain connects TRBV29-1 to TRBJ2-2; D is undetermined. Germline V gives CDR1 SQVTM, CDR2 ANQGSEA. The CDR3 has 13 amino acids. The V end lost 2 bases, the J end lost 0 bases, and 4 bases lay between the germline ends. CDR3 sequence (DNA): TGCAGCGTTGAATCCCCGAACACCGGGGAGCTGTTTTTT. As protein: CSVESPNTGELFF.

CDR3 loop: CASSQEPVGGEGDEQFF. CDR3 nucleotide sequence: TGTGCCAGCAGCCAAGAGCCGGTGGGGGGAGAGGGCGATGAGCAGTTCTTC. The chain is built from TRBV4-2 and TRBJ2-1, with D tentatively TRBD2 (6 bases). Between the trimmed V and J ends, which lost 0 bases and 8 bases, there was a span of 20 bases. The germline V gene has CDR1 LGHNA and CDR2 YNFKEQ. There are 17 residues in the CDR3.

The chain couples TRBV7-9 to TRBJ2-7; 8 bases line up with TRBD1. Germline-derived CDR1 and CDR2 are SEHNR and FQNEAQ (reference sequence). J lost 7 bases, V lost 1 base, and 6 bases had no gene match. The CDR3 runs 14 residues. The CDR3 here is CASSLEDRVGEQYF. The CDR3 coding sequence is TGTGCCAGCAGCTTAGAGGACAGGGTTGGAGAGCAGTACTTC.

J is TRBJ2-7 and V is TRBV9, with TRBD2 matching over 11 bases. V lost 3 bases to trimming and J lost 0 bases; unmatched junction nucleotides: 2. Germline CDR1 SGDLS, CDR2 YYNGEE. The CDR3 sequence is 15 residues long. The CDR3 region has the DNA TGTGCCAGCAGCGAGGGGACTAGCGGCTCCTACGAGCAGTACTTC. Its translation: CASSEGTSGSYEQYF.

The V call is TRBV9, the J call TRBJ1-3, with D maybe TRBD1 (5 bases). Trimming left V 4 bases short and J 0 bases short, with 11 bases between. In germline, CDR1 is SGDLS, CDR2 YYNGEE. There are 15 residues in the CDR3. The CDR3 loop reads CASSPAGDSGNTIYF. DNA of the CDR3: TGTGCCAGCAGCCCAGCGGGGGACTCTGGAAACACCATATATTTT.

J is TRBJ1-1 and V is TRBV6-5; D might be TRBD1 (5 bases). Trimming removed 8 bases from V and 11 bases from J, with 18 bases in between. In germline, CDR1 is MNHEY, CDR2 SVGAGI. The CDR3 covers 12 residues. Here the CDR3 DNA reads TGTGCCAGCCGGGGCGGAGGCAGGAGGGCTTTCTTT. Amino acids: CASRGGGRRAFF.

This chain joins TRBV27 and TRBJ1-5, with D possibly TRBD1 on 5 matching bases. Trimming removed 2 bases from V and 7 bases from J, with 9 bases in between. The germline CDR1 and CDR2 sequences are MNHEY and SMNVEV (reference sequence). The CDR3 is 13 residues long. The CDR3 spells CASSLSDRQPQHF. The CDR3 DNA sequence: TGTGCCAGCAGTTTAAGCGACAGACAGCCCCAGCATTTT.

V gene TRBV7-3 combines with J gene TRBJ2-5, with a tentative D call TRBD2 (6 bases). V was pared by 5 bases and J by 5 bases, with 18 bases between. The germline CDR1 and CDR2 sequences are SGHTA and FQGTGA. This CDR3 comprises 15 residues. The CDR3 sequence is CASSPAGRVWETQYF. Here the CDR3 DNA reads TGTGCCAGCAGCCCGGCGGGACGAGTTTGGGAGACCCAGTACTTC.

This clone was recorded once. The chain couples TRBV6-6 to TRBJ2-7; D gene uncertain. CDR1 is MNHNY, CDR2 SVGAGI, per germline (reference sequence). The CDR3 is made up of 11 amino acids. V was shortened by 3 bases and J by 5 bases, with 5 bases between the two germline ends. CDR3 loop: CASSYTHEQYF. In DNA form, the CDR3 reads TGTGCCAGCAGTTATACCCACGAGCAGTACTTC.

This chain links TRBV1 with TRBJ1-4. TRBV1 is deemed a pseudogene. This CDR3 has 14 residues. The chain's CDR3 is CTSSQGTPNEKLFF. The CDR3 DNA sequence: TGCACCAGCAGCCAAGGAACTCCTAATGAAAAACTGTTTTTT.